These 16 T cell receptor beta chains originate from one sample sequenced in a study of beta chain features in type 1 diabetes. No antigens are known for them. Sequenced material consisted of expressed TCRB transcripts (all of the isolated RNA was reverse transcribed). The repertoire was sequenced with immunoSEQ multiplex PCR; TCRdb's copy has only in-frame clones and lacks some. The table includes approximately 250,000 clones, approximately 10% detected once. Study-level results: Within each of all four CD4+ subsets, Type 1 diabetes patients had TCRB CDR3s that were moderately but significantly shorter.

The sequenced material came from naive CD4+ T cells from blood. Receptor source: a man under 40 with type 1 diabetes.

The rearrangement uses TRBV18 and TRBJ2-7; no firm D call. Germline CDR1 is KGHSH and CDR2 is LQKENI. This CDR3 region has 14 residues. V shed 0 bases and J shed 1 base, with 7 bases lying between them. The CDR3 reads CASSPPARSYEQYF. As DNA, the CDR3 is TGTGCCAGCTCACCACCAGCGAGGTCCTACGAGCAGTACTTC.

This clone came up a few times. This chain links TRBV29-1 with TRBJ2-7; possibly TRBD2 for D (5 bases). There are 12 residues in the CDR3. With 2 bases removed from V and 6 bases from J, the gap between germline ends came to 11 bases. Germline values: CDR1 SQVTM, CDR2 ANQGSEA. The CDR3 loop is CSVERGAGEQYF. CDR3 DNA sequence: TGCAGCGTTGAACGGGGTGCGGGCGAGCAGTACTTC.

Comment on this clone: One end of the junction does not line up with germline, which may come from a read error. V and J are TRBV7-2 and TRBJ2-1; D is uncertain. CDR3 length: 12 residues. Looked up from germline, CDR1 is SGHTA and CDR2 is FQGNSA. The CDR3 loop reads CASRNSDNEQFF. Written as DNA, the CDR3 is TGTGCCAGCAGGAACTCCGACAATGAGCAGTTCTTC.

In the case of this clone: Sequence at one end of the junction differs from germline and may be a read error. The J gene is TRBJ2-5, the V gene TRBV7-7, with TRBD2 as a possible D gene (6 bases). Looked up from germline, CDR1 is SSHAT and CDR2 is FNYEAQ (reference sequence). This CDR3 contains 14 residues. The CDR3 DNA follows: TGTGCTAGCAGCTCGGGAGTAGCCCAAGAGACCCAGTACTTC. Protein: CASSSGVAQETQYF. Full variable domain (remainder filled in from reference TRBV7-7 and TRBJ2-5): GAGVSQSPRYKVTKRGQDVTLRCDPISSHATLYWYQQALGQGPEFLTYFNYEAQPDKSGLPSDRFSAERPEGSISTLTIQRTEQRDSAMYRCASSSGVAQETQYFGPGTRLLVL.

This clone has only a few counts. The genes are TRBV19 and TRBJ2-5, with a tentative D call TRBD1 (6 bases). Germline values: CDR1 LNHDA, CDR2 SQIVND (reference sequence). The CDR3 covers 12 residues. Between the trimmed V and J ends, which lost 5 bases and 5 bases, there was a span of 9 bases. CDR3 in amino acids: CASSVQGETQYF. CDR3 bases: TGTGCCAGTAGTGTCCAGGGGGAGACCCAGTACTTC.

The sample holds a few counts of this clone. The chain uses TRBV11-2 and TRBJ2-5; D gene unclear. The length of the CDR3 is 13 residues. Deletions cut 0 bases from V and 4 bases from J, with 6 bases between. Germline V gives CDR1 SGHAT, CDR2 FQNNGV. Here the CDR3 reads CASSLELPETQYF. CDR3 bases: TGTGCCAGCAGCTTAGAACTACCAGAGACCCAGTACTTC.

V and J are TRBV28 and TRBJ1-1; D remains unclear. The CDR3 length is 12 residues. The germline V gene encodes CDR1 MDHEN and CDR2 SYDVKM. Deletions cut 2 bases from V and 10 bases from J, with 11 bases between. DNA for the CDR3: TGTGCCAGCAGTTTAACTCCAAGCGGAGCTTTCTTT. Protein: CASSLTPSGAFF.

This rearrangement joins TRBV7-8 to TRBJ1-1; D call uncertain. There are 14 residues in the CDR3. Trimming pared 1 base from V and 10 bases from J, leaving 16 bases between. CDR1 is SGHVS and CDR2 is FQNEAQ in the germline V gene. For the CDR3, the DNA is TGTGCCAGCAGCTTAGGAGGGTCGGCGGTAGTAGCTTTCTTT. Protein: CASSLGGSAVVAFF.

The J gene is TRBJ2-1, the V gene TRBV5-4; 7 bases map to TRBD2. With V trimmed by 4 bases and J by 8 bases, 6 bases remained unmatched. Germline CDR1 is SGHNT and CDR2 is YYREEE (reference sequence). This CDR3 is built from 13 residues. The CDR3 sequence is CASSPELAYEQFF. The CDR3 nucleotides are TGTGCCAGCAGCCCGGAACTAGCGTATGAGCAGTTCTTC. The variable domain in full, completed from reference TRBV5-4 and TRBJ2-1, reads ETGVTQSPTHLIKTRGQQVTLRCSSQSGHNTVSWYQQALGQGPQFIFQYYREEENGRGNFPPRFSGLQFPNYSSELNVNALELDDSALYLCASSPELAYEQFFGPGTRLTVL.

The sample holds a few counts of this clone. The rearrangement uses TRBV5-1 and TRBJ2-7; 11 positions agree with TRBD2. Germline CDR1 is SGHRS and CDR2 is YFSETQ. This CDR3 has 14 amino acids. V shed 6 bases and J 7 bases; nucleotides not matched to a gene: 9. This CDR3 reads CASTVAGGPREQYF. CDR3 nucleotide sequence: TGCGCCAGCACAGTAGCGGGGGGGCCGCGTGAGCAGTACTTC. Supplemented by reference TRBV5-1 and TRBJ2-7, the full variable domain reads KAGVTQTPRYLIKTRGQQVTLSCSPISGHRSVSWYQQTPGQGLQFLFEYFSETQRNKGNFPGRFSGRQFSNSRSEMNVSTLELGDSALYLCASTVAGGPREQYFGPGTRLTVT.

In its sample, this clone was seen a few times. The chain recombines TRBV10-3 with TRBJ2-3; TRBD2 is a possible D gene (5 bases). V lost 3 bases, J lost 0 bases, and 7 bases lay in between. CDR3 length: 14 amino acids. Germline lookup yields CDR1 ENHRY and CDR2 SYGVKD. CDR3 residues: CAISDGGSTDTQYF. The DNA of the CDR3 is TGTGCCATCAGTGACGGCGGGAGCACAGATACGCAGTATTTT.

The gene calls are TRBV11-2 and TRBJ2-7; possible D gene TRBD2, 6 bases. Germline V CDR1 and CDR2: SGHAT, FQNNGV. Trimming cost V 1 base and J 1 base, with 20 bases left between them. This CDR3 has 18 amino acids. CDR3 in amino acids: CASSLGGGGVGGSYEQYF. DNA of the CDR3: TGTGCCAGCAGCTTAGGAGGCGGAGGTGTGGGGGGTTCCTACGAGCAGTACTTC.

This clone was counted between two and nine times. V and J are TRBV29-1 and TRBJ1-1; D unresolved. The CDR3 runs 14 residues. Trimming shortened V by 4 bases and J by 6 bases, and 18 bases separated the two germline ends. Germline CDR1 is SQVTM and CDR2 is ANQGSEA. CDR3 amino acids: CSVGGPGRFAEAFF. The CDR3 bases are TGCAGCGTTGGCGGGCCAGGTCGTTTCGCTGAAGCTTTCTTT.

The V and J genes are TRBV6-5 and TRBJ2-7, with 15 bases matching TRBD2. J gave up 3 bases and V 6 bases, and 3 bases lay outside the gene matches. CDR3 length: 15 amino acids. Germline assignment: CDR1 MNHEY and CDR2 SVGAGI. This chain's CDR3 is CASRPGLAGGYEQYF. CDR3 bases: TGTGCCAGCAGGCCGGGACTAGCGGGGGGCTACGAGCAGTACTTC.

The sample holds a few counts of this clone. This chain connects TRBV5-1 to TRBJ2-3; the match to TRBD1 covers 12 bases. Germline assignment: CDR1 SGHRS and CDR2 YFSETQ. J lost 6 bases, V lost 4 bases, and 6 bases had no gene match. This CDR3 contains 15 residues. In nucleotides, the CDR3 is TGCGCCAGCAGCACGGGACAGGGGGCGAGGGATACGCAGTATTTT. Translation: CASSTGQGARDTQYF.

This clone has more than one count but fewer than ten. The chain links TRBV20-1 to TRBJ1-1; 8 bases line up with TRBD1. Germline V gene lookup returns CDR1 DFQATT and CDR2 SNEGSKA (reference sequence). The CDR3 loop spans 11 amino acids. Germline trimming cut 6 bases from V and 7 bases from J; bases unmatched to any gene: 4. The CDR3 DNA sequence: TGCAGTGCGGACAGGGAGATTGAAGCTTTCTTT. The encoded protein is CSADREIEAFF.